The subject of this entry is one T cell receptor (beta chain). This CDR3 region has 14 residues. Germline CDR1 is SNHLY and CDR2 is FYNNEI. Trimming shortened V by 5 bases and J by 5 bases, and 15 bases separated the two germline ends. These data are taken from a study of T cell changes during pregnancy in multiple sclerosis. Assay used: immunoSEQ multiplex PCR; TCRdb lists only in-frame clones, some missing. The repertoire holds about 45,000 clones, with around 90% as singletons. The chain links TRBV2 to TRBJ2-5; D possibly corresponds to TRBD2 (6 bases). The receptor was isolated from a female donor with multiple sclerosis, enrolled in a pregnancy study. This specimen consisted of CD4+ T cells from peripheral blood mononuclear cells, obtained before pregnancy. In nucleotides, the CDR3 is TGTGCCAGCAGTCCCGCCGGGGGTCGCGAGACCCAGTACTTC. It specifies CASSPAGGRETQYF.